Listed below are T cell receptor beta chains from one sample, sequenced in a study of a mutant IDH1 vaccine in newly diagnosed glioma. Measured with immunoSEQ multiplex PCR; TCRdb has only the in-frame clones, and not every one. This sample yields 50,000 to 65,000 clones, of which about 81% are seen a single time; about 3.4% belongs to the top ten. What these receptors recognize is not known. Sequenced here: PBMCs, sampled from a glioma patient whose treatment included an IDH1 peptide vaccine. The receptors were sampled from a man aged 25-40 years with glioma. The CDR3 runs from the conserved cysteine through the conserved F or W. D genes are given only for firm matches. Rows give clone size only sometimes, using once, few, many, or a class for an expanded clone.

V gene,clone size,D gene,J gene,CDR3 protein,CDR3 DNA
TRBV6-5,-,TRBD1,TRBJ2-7,CASSYGDRYYEQYF,TGTGCCAGCAGTTACGGGGACAGGTACTACGAGCAGTACTTC
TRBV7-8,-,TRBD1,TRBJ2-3,CASSPRLGTGYPPSSTDTQYF,TGTGCCAGCAGCCCAAGGCTCGGGACAGGGTACCCTCCTTCTAGCACAGATACGCAGTATTTT
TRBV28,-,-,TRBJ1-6,CASSYFSSPLHF,TGTGCCAGCAGCTATTTCAGTTCACCCCTCCACTTT
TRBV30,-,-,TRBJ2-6,CAWMNPRATGANVLTF,TGTGCCTGGATGAACCCCAGGGCGACTGGGGCCAACGTCCTGACTTTC
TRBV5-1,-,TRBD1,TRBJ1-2,CASSRGQGGGLDGYTF,TGCGCCAGCAGCCGCGGACAGGGAGGGGGGCTGGATGGCTACACCTTC
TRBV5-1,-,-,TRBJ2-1,CASSLTGVGNEQFF,TGCGCCAGCAGCTTAACGGGGGTCGGAAATGAGCAGTTCTTC
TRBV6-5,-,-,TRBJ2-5,CASSYSFSDETQYF,TGTGCCAGCAGTTACAGCTTTTCTGATGAGACCCAGTACTTC
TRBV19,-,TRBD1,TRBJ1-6,CASSSGQGNSSPLHF,TGTGCCAGTAGTTCGGGACAGGGGAATAGTTCACCCCTCCACTTT
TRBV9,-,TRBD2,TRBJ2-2,CASSVGSGVNTGELFF,TGTGCCAGCAGCGTAGGTAGCGGGGTGAACACCGGGGAGCTGTTTTTT
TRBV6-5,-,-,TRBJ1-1,CASSYSQGGTEAFF,TGTGCCAGCAGTTACTCCCAGGGTGGCACTGAAGCTTTCTTT
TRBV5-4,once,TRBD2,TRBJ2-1,CASSRGLAGGRSSYNEQFF,TGTGCCAGCAGCCGAGGGCTAGCGGGGGGCCGGAGCTCCTACAATGAGCAGTTCTTC